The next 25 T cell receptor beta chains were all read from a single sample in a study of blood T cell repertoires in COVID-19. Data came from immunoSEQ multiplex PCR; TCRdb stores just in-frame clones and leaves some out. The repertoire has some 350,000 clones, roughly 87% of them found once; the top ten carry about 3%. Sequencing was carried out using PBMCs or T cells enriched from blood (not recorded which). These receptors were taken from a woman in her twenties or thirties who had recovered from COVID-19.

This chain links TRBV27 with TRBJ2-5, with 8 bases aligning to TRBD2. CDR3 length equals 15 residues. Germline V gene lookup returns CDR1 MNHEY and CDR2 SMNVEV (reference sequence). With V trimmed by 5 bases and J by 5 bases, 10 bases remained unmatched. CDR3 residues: CASSTRAGAWETQYF. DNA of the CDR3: TGTGCCAGCAGTACCAGAGCGGGAGCTTGGGAGACCCAGTACTTC.

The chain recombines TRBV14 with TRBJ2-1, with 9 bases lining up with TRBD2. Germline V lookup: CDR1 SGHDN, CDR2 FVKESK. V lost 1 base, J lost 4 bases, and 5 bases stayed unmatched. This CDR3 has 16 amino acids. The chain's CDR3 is CASSQGVLAGYNEQFF. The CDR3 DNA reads TGTGCCAGCAGCCAAGGGGTGCTAGCGGGGTACAATGAGCAGTTCTTC.

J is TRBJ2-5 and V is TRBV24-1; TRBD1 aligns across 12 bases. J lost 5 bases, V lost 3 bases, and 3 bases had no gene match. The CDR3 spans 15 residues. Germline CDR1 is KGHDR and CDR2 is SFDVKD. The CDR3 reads CATSDGTGGRETQYF. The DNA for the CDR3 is TGTGCCACCAGTGATGGGACAGGGGGCAGGGAGACCCAGTACTTC.

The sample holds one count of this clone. CDR3 nucleotide sequence: TGTGCCAGCTCACCACGTCAACAGTCGATCTATGGCTACACCTTC. It yields the protein CASSPRQQSIYGYTF. The chain employs TRBV18 and TRBJ1-2; D is uncertain. Trimming removed 1 base from V and 4 bases from J, with 13 bases in between. Germline V gives CDR1 KGHSH, CDR2 LQKENI. This CDR3 region has 15 residues.

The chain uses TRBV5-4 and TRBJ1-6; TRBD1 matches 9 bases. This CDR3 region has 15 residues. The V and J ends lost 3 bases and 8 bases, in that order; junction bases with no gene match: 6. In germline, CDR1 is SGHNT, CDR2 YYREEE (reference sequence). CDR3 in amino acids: CASSSDRGEYSPLHF. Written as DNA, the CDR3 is TGTGCCAGCAGCTCAGACAGGGGGGAGTATTCACCCCTCCACTTT. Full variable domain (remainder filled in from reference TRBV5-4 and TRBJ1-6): ETGVTQSPTHLIKTRGQQVTLRCSSQSGHNTVSWYQQALGQGPQFIFQYYREEENGRGNFPPRFSGLQFPNYSSELNVNALELDDSALYLCASSSDRGEYSPLHFGNGTRLTVT.

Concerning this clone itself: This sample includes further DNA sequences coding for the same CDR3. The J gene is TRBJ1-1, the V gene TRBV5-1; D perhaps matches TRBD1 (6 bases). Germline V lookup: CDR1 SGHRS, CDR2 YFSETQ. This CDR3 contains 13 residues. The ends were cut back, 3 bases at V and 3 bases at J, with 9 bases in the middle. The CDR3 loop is CASSSGQHTEAFF. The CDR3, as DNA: TGCGCCAGCAGCTCAGGACAGCACACTGAAGCTTTCTTT.

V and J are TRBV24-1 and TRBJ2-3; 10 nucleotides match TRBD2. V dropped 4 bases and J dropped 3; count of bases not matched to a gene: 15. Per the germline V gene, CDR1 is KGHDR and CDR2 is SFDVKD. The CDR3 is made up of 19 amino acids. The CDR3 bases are TGTGCCACCAGTGACCCCGGGAGTAGCGGGAGGTTCGGGACAGATACGCAGTATTTT. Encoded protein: CATSDPGSSGRFGTDTQYF.

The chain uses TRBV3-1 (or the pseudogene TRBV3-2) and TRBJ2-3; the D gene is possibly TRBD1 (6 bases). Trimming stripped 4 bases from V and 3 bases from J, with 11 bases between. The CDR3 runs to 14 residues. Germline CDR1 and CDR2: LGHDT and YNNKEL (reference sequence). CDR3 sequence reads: CASSPGQPTDTQYF. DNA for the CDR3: TGTGCCAGCAGCCCCGGACAGCCTACAGATACGCAGTATTTT.

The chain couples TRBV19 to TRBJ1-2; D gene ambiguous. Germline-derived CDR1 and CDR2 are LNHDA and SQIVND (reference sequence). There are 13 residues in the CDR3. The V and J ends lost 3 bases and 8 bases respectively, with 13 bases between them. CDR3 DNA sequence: TGTGCCAGTAGTATCTCAGGAGGTGGAGGCTACACCTTC. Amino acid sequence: CASSISGGGGYTF.

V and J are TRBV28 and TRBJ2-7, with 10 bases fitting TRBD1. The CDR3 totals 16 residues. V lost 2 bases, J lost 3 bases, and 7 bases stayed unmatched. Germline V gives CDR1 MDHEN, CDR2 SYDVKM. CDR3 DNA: TGTGCCAGCAGTTTAGCTAGGACAGGGGGATTCTACGAGCAGTACTTC. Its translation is CASSLARTGGFYEQYF.

CDR3 sequence: CASSQDGRAQPQHF. CDR3 DNA sequence: TGCGCCAGCAGCCAAGATGGCAGGGCTCAGCCCCAGCATTTT. The chain is built from TRBV4-1 and TRBJ1-5, with D possibly being TRBD1 (5 bases). The CDR3 has 14 amino acids. Trimming pared 0 bases from V and 6 bases from J, leaving 9 bases between. The germline V gene encodes CDR1 MGHRA and CDR2 YSYEKL.

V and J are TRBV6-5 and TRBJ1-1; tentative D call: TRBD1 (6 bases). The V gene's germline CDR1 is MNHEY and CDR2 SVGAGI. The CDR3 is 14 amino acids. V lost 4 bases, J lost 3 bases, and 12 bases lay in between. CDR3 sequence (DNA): TGTGCCAGCAGTTTGGCAGGGGCGGACACTGAAGCTTTCTTT. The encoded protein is CASSLAGADTEAFF.

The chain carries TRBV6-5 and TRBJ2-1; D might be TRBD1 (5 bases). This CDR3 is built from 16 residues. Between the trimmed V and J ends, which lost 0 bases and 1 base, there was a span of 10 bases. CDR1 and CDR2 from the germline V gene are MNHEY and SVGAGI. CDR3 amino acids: CASSYSQGGSYNEQFF. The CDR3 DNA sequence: TGTGCCAGCAGTTACTCCCAGGGTGGATCCTACAATGAGCAGTTCTTC.

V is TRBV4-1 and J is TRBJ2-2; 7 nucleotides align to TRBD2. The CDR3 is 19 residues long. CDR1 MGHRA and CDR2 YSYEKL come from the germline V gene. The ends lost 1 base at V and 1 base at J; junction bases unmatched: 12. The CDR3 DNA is TGCGCCAGCAGCCAAGTCTTTGGGTTGGTAGCGGGGAACACCGGGGAGCTGTTTTTT. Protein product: CASSQVFGLVAGNTGELFF.

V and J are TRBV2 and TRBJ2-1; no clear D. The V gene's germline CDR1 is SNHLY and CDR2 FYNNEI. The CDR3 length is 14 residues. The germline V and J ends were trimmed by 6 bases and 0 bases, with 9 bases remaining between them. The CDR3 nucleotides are TGTGCCAGCAGGTCAGGTAGCTCCTACAATGAGCAGTTCTTC. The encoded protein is CASRSGSSYNEQFF.

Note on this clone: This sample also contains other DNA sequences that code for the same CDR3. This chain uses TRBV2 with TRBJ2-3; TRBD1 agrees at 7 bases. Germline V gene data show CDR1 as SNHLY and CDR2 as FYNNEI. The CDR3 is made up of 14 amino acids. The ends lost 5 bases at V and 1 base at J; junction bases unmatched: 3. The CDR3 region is CASSRDRGTDTQYF. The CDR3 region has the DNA TGTGCCAGCAGTCGAGACAGGGGCACAGATACGCAGTATTTT.

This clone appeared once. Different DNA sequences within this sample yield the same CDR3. The CDR3 spells CASSDSSGANVLTF. The CDR3 DNA is TGTGCCAGCAGCGACAGCTCTGGGGCCAACGTCCTGACTTTC. V is TRBV28 and J is TRBJ2-6; TRBD1 might be the D (5 bases). CDR3 length equals 14 residues. The ends were cut back, 6 bases at V and 0 bases at J, with 6 bases in the middle. In germline, CDR1 is MDHEN, CDR2 SYDVKM.

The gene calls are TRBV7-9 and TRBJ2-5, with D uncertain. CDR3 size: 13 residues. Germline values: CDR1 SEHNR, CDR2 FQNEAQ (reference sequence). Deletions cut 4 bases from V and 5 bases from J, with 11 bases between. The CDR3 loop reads CASSSPPRETQYF. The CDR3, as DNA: TGTGCCAGCAGCTCACCTCCCCGGGAGACCCAGTACTTC.

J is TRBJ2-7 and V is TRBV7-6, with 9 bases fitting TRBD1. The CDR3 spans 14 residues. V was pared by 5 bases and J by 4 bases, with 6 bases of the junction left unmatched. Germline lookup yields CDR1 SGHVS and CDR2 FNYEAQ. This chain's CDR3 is CASSPTGGRYEQYF. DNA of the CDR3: TGTGCCAGCAGCCCGACAGGGGGAAGATACGAGCAGTACTTC.

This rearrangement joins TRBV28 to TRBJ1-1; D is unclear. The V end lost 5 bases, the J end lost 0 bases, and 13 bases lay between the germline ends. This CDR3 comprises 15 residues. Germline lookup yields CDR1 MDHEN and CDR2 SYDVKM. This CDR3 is CASSPSPVMNTEAFF. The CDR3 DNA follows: TGTGCCAGCAGTCCGTCCCCGGTTATGAACACTGAAGCTTTCTTT.

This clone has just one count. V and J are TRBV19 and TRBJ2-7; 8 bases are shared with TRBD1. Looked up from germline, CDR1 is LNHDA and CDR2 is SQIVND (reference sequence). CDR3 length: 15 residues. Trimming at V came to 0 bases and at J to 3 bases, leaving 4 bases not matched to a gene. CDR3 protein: CASSIDEQGGYEQYF. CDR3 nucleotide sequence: TGTGCCAGTAGTATAGACGAACAGGGGGGCTACGAGCAGTACTTC.

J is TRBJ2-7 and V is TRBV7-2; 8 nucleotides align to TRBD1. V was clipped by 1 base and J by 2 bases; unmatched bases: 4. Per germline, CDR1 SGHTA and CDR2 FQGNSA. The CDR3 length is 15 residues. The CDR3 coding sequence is TGTGCCAGCAGCTTAGGAGGGACAGGAACCTACGAGCAGTACTTC. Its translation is CASSLGGTGTYEQYF.

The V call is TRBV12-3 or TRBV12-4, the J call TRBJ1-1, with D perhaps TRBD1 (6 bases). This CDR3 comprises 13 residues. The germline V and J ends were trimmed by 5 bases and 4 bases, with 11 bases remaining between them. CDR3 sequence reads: CASSVDRSTEAFF. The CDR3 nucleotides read TGTGCCAGCAGTGTGGACAGATCCACTGAAGCTTTCTTT.

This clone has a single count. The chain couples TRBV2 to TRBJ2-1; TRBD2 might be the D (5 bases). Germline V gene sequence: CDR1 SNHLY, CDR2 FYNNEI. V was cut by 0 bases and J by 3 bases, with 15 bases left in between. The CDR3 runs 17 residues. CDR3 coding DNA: TGTGCCAGCAGTGAAGCTCCGCCAGGACTTAGCTACAATGAGCAGTTCTTC. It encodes CASSEAPPGLSYNEQFF.

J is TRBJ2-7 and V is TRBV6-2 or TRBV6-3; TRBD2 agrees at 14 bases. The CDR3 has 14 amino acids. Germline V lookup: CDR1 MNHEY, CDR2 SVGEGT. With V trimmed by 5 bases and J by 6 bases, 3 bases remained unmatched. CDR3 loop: CASSVGLAGGEQYF. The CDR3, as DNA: TGTGCCAGCAGTGTAGGACTAGCGGGAGGCGAGCAGTACTTC.